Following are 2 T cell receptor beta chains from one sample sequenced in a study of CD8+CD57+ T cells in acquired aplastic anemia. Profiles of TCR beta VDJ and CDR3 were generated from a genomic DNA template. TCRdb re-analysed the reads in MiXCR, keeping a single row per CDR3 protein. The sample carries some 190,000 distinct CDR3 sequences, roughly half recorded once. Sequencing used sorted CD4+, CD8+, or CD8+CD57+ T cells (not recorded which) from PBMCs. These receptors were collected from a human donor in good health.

CDR3 sequence (DNA): TGTGCCAGCAGTGAGGAGGAGTCTTCCTACAATGAGCAGTTCTTC. This translates into CASSEEESSYNEQFF. The chain uses TRBV2 and TRBJ2-1; tentative D call: TRBD2 (5 bases). The CDR3 is 15 residues long. Trimming cost V 3 bases and J 1 base, with 10 bases left between them. From germline, CDR1 is SNHLY and CDR2 FYNNEI.

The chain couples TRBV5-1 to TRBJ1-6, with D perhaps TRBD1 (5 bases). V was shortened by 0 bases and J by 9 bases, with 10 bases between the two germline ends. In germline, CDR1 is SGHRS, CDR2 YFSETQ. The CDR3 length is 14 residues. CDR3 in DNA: TGCGCCAGCAGCTTGGAGTCCGGGACTTCACCCCTCCACTTT. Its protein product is CASSLESGTSPLHF.